The clone carrying this T cell receptor beta chain has a handful of counts. Its specificity is unknown. This entry belongs to a study of CD8 T cells in ankylosing spondylitis. Each CDR3 protein is one row after TCRdb ran MiXCR on the 5' RACE reads. The table includes roughly 35,000 distinct CDR3 sequences, 11% detected once. Regarding the study as a whole: Reports say disease-linked clones showed up significantly more in matched ankylosing spondylitis synovial fluid. CD8+ cells made up the disease-linked clones, which were relatively rare in peripheral blood. Earlier authors reported some of these motif variants in reactive arthritis synovial fluid and blood. Blood of patients with ankylosing spondylitis appeared to be characterized by a TCR beta motif of several highly homologous variants.

CDR1 and CDR2 (germline): LGHDT, YNNKEL (reference sequence). This CDR3 contains 16 residues. Trimming pared 4 bases from V and 0 bases from J, leaving 13 bases between. This rearrangement joins TRBV3-1 to TRBJ2-1; no clear D gene. Sequencing used synovial fluid, either unsorted or a sorted T cell fraction (not recorded which). This TCR was recovered from a male donor with ankylosing spondylitis. This CDR3 reads CASSPQAGLSYNEQFF. The CDR3 coding sequence is TGTGCCAGCAGCCCCCAGGCTGGCCTCTCCTACAATGAGCAGTTCTTC.